These 17 T cell receptor beta chains were all obtained from the same sample, sequenced in a study of shared clonotypes between healthy human individuals. Only CD45RO-negative cells positively selected for CCR7 counted as naive CD8 cells, so terminally differentiated effector memory CD45RA+ cells were excluded. TCRdb's table, derived via immunoSEQ multiplex PCR, lists solely in-frame clones and lacks some. In the table there are roughly 2 million clones, over 85% of which are singletons. Sequencing input: naive CD8+ T cells sorted from blood. The receptors come from a man younger than 35 in good health.

The chain joins TRBV28 to TRBJ2-2; either TRBD1 or TRBD2 may fit D (5 bases each). CDR3 length equals 12 residues. CDR1 MDHEN and CDR2 SYDVKM come from the germline V gene. The CDR3: CGAGSGTGELFF. The CDR3 DNA is TGTGGGGCAGGGAGCGGCACCGGGGAGCTGTTTTTT.

The sample holds one count of this clone. Other nucleotide sequences from this sample produce the same CDR3. This sequence joins TRBV4-1 and TRBJ2-7, with 7 nucleotides matching TRBD2. With 0 bases clipped from V and 4 bases from J, the junction kept 3 bases outside the gene matches. Per germline, CDR1 MGHRA and CDR2 YSYEKL. The CDR3 has 14 residues. This CDR3 is CASSQDWGGYEQYF. In DNA form, the CDR3 reads TGCGCCAGCAGCCAAGATTGGGGGGGATACGAGCAGTACTTC.

This clone was found once. V and J are TRBV6-6 and TRBJ2-7; D ambiguous. V lost 2 bases to trimming and J lost 3 bases, with 8 bases between them. This CDR3 is built from 13 residues. Germline CDR1 MNHNY, CDR2 SVGAGI (reference sequence). The CDR3 nucleotides read TGTGCCAGCAGTTACGCGGACGTCTACGAGCAGTACTTC. It codes for CASSYADVYEQYF.

CDR3 region: CAWSVGTGGADTQYF. CDR3 sequence (DNA): TGTGCCTGGAGTGTAGGGACAGGGGGCGCAGATACGCAGTATTTT. The rearrangement joins TRBV30 to TRBJ2-3, with 12 positions matching TRBD1. Germline V lookup: CDR1 GTSNPN, CDR2 SVGIG (reference sequence). The CDR3 runs to 15 residues. Trimming at V came to 0 bases and at J to 4 bases, leaving 2 bases not matched to a gene. Drawing the rest from reference TRBV30 and TRBJ2-3, the complete variable domain is SQTIHQWPATLVQPVGSPLSLECTVEGTSNPNLYWYRQAAGRGLQLLFYSVGIGQISSEVPQNLSASRPQDRQFILSSKKLLLSDSGFYLCAWSVGTGGADTQYFGPGTRLTVL.

The chain employs TRBV4-1 and TRBJ2-7, with D hard to call. CDR3 length: 14 amino acids. V dropped 2 bases and J dropped 0 bases, with 8 bases sitting between them. In germline, CDR1 is MGHRA, CDR2 YSYEKL. DNA for the CDR3: TGCGCCAGCAGCCAAAGTGTAACCTCCTACGAGCAGTACTTC. Residues: CASSQSVTSYEQYF.

V usage is TRBV5-4 and J usage is TRBJ1-2; D may be TRBD1 (5 bases). With 4 bases removed from V and 1 base from J, the gap between germline ends came to 20 bases. This CDR3 is 17 amino acids long. Germline values: CDR1 SGHNT, CDR2 YYREEE (reference sequence). DNA of the CDR3: TGTGCCAGCAGCCCTGGTGTGCCGGGGGGGATTAACTATGGCTACACCTTC. It encodes CASSPGVPGGINYGYTF.

This clone is a singleton in its sample. The V and J genes are TRBV28 and TRBJ2-7; D possibly corresponds to TRBD1 (5 bases). Germline V gene sequence: CDR1 MDHEN, CDR2 SYDVKM. There are 13 residues in the CDR3. V was cut by 6 bases and J by 3 bases, with 12 bases left in between. The CDR3 sequence: CASRDTVRYEQYF. The CDR3 bases are TGTGCCAGCAGGGACACGGTTCGCTACGAGCAGTACTTC. Combining the CDR3 with reference TRBV28 and TRBJ2-7 gives the whole variable domain DVKVTQSSRYLVKRTGEKVFLECVQDMDHENMFWYRQDPGLGLRLIYFSYDVKMKEKGDIPEGYSVSREKKERFSLILESASTNQTSMYLCASRDTVRYEQYFGPGTRLTVT.

The rearrangement joins TRBV27 to TRBJ2-3, with 10 bases lining up with TRBD2. The CDR3 extends over 17 amino acids. CDR1 MNHEY and CDR2 SMNVEV come from the germline V gene (reference sequence). The junction had 12 bases not matched to a gene; V was cut back by 5 bases and J by 4 bases. The CDR3 coding sequence is TGTGCCAGCAGTCCCGGACTAGCGGAACCTGTTGCAGATACGCAGTATTTT. It specifies CASSPGLAEPVADTQYF.

This chain links TRBV4-1 with TRBJ1-2; D is possibly TRBD1 (6 bases). Germline CDR1 reads MGHRA; CDR2 reads YSYEKL. V was pared by 3 bases and J by 2 bases, with 13 bases between. This CDR3 has 15 residues. The CDR3 here is CASSHAGGQNYGYTF. The CDR3 bases are TGCGCCAGCAGCCATGCCGGAGGACAGAACTATGGCTACACCTTC.

V and J are TRBV5-1 and TRBJ1-2; D is perhaps TRBD1 (5 bases). The CDR3 covers 16 residues. V was trimmed by 0 bases and J by 5 bases, leaving 17 bases between them. The germline V gene encodes CDR1 SGHRS and CDR2 YFSETQ. CDR3: CASSLASTALGYGYTF. Written as DNA, the CDR3 is TGCGCCAGCAGCTTGGCCTCGACAGCTCTAGGGTATGGCTACACCTTC. The full variable domain, with the rest looked up from reference TRBV5-1 and TRBJ1-2, is KAGVTQTPRYLIKTRGQQVTLSCSPISGHRSVSWYQQTPGQGLQFLFEYFSETQRNKGNFPGRFSGRQFSNSRSEMNVSTLELGDSALYLCASSLASTALGYGYTFGSGTRLTVV.

The chain couples TRBV7-8 to TRBJ1-3; D unclear. CDR3 size: 14 residues. CDR1 SGHVS and CDR2 FQNEAQ come from the germline V gene. The germline V and J ends were trimmed by 5 bases and 3 bases, with 11 bases remaining between them. The CDR3 DNA sequence: TGTGCCAGCAGCACCCTGGCATTTGGAAACACCATATATTTT. Translation: CASSTLAFGNTIYF.

This clone has a single count. The chain carries TRBV15 and TRBJ2-3; D possibly corresponds to TRBD1 (6 bases). The CDR3 covers 15 residues. V shed 0 bases and J shed 3 bases, with 10 bases lying between them. CDR1 is LNHNV and CDR2 is YYDKDF in the germline V gene (reference sequence). The CDR3 nucleotides are TGTGCCACCAGCAGAGATCGGGACACTACAGATACGCAGTATTTT. Translating it yields CATSRDRDTTDTQYF.

CDR3 nucleotides: TGTGCCAGCACCACTACTAGCGGGGGCCGTTCGGATACGCAGTATTTT. Translating it yields CASTTTSGGRSDTQYF. The rearrangement links TRBV7-9 to TRBJ2-3; 11 bases line up with TRBD2. Germline V gives CDR1 SEHNR, CDR2 FQNEAQ (reference sequence). Trimming removed 7 bases from V and 6 bases from J; junction bases left unmatched: 12. CDR3 size: 16 residues.

This chain links TRBV27 with TRBJ2-5; D gene unclear. CDR3 size: 14 residues. Germline loops: CDR1 MNHEY, CDR2 SMNVEV (reference sequence). V was cut by 5 bases and J by 2 bases, with 12 bases left in between. The CDR3 sequence: CASSPLRQQETQYF. The CDR3 DNA is TGTGCCAGCAGTCCACTCCGACAACAAGAGACCCAGTACTTC.

The rearrangement joins TRBV10-2 to TRBJ2-1; no clear D gene. With 2 bases removed from V and 8 bases from J, the gap between germline ends came to 13 bases. This CDR3 has 14 residues. Germline V lookup: CDR1 WSHSY, CDR2 SAAADI. This CDR3 reads CASSEKPAWDEQFF. The CDR3 DNA sequence: TGCGCCAGCAGTGAGAAACCTGCTTGGGATGAGCAGTTCTTC.

This chain links TRBV5-6 with TRBJ2-7, with TRBD1 identical over 7 bases. The CDR3 contains 15 residues. CDR1 is SGHDT, CDR2 YYEEEE, per germline. V trimming: 0 bases; J trimming: 4 bases; junction bases outside the gene matches: 7. CDR3 sequence (DNA): TGTGCCAGCAGCTTGGGGCCGGACAGGACTTACGAGCAGTACTTC. It codes for CASSLGPDRTYEQYF.

As to this clone: The same CDR3 can be traced to other DNA sequences in this sample. The chain couples TRBV4-1 to TRBJ2-7; D might be TRBD1 (6 bases). The CDR3 spans 14 residues. The germline gives CDR1 MGHRA, CDR2 YSYEKL. Trimming took off 1 base at V and 2 bases at J, with 9 bases between the two ends. The CDR3 sequence is CASSQVQGPYEQYF. CDR3 DNA sequence: TGCGCCAGCAGCCAAGTGCAGGGGCCCTACGAGCAGTACTTC.